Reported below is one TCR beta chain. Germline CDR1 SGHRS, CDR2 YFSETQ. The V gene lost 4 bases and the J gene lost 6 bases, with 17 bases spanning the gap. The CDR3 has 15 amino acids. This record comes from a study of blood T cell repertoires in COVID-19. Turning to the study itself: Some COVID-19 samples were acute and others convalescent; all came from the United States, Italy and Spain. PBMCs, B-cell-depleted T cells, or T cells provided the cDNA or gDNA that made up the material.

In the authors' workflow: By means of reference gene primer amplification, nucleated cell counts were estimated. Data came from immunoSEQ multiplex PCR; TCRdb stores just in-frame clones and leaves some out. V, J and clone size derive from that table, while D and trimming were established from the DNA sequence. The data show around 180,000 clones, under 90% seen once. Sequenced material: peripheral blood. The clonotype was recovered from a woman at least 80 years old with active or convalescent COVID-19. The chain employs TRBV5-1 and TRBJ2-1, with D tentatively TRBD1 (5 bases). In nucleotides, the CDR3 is TGCGCCAGCAGCGCGACAGCTCTAATCAGCAATGAGCAGTTCTTC. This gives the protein CASSATALISNEQFF.